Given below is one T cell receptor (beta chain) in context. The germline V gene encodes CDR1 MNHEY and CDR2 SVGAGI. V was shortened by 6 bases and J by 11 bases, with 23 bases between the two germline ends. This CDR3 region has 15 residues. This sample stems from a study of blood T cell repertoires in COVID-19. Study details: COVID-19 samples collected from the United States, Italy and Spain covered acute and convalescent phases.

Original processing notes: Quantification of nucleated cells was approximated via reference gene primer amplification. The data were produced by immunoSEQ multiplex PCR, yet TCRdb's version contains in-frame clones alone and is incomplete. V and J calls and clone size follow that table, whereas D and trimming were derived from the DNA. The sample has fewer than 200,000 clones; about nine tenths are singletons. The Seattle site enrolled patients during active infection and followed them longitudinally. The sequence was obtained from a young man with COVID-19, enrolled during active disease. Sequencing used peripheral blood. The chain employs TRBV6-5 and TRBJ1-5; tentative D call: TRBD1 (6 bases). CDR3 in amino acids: CASSRGARGLGAQHF. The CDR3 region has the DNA TGTGCCAGCAGCCGGGGGGCCAGAGGCCTAGGAGCCCAGCATTTT.